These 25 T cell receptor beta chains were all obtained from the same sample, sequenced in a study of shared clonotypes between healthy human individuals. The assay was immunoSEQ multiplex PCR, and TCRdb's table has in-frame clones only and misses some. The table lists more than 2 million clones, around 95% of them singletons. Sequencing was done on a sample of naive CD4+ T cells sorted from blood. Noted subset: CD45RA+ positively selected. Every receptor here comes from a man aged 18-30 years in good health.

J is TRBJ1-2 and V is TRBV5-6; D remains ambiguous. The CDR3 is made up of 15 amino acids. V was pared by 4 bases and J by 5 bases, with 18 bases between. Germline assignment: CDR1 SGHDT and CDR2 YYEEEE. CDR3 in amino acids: CASSPLTVGAYGYTF. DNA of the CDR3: TGTGCCAGCAGCCCGCTCACAGTGGGTGCGTATGGCTACACCTTC.

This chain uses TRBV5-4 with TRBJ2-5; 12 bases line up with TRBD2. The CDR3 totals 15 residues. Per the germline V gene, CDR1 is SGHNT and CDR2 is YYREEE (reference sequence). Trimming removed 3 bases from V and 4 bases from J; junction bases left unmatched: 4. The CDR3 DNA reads TGTGCCAGCAGCTCGACGACTAGCGGGAGAGAGACCCAGTACTTC. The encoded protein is CASSSTTSGRETQYF. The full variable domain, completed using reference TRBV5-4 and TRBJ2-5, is ETGVTQSPTHLIKTRGQQVTLRCSSQSGHNTVSWYQQALGQGPQFIFQYYREEENGRGNFPPRFSGLQFPNYSSELNVNALELDDSALYLCASSSTTSGRETQYFGPGTRLLVL.

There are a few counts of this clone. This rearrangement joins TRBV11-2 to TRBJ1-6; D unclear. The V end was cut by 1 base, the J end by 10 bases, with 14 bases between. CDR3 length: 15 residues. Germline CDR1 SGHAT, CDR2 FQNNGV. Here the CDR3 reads CASSLAAGMGSPLHF. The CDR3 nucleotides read TGTGCCAGCAGCTTAGCGGCGGGGATGGGCTCACCCCTCCACTTT.

The CDR3 nucleotides are TGTGCCAGCAGTCCAACTAGCAGGGGTACGGATGAGCAGTTCTTC. Protein product: CASSPTSRGTDEQFF. The chain employs TRBV5-4 and TRBJ2-1, with D perhaps assigned TRBD1 or TRBD2 (6 bases each). This CDR3 spans 15 amino acids. The germline V gene encodes CDR1 SGHNT and CDR2 YYREEE (reference sequence). V lost 5 bases and J lost 8, with 20 bases in between.

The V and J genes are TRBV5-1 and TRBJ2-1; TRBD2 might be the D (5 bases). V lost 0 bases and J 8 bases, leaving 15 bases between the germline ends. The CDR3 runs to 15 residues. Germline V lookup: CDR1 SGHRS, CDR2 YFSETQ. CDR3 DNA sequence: TGCGCCAGCAGCTTGGGAAGCGGCCCCACCGATGAGCAGTTCTTC. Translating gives CASSLGSGPTDEQFF.

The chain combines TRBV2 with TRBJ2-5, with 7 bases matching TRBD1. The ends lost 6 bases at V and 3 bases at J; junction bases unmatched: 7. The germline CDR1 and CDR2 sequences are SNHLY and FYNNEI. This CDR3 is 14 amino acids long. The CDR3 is CASSAGGPKETQYF. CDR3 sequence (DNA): TGTGCCAGCAGCGCAGGGGGTCCTAAAGAGACCCAGTACTTC.

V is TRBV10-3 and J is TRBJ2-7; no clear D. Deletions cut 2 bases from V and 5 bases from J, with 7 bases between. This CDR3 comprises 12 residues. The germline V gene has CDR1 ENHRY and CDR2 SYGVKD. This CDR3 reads CAISETTDEQYF. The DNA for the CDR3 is TGTGCCATCAGTGAGACGACGGACGAGCAGTACTTC.

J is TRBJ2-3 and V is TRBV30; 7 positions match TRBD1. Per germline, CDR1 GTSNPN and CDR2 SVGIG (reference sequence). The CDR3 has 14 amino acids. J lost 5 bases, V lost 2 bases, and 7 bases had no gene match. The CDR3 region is CAWSRRQGVDTQYF. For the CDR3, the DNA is TGTGCCTGGAGTCGGAGACAGGGCGTAGATACGCAGTATTTT.

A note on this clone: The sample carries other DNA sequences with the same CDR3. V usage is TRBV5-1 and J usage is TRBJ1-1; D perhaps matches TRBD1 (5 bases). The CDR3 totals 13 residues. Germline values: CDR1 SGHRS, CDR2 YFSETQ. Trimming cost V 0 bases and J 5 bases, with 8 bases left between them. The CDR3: CASSLGEGTEAFF. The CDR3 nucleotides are TGCGCCAGCAGCTTGGGGGAGGGGACTGAAGCTTTCTTT.

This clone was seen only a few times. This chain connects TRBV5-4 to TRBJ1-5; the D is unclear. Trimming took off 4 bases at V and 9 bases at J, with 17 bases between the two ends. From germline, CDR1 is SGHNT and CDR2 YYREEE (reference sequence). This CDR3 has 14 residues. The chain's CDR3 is CASSLDIKDAPQHF. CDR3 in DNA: TGTGCCAGCAGCCTGGATATTAAAGATGCGCCCCAGCATTTT.

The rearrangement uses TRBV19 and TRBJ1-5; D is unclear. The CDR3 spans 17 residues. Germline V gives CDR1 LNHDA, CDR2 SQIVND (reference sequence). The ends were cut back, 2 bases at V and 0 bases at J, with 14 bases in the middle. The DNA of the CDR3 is TGTGCCAGTAGTATAAATCAGGCAGCCCGTAGCAATCAGCCCCAGCATTTT. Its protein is CASSINQAARSNQPQHF.

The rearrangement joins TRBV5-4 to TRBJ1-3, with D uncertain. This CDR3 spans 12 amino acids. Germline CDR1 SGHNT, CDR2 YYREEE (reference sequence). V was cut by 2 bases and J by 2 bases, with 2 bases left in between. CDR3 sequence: CASSFPGNTIYF. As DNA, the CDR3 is TGTGCCAGCAGCTTTCCTGGAAACACCATATATTTT.

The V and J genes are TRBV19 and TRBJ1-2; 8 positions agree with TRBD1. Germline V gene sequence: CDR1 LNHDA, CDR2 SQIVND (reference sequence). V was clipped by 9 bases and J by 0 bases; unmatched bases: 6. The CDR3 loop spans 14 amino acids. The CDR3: CASDRGGSNYGYTF. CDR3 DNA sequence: TGTGCCAGCGACAGGGGAGGTTCTAACTATGGCTACACCTTC.

CDR3: CAWSGEAGFYGYTF. In DNA form, the CDR3 reads TGTGCCTGGAGTGGGGAGGCGGGGTTCTATGGCTACACCTTC. The V call is TRBV30, the J call TRBJ1-2; no definite D call. Trimming removed 1 base from V and 4 bases from J, with 13 bases in between. Germline CDR1 GTSNPN, CDR2 SVGIG (reference sequence). This CDR3 spans 14 amino acids.

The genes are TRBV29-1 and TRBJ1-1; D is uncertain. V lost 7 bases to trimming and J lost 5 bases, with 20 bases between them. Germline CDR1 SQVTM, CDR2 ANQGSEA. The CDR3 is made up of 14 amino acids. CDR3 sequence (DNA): TGCAGCGGATGGAGTTGGAACCTCGGGACTGAAGCTTTCTTT. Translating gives CSGWSWNLGTEAFF.

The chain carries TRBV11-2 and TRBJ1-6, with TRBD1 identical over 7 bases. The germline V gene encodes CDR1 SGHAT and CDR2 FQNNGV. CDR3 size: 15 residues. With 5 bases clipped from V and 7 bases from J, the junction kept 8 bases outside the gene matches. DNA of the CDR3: TGTGCCAGCAGCAAACAGGGGCCCGGGAATTCACCCCTCCACTTT. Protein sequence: CASSKQGPGNSPLHF. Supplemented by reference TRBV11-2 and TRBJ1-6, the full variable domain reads EAGVAQSPRYKIIEKRQSVAFWCNPISGHATLYWYQQILGQGPKLLIQFQNNGVVDDSQLPKDRFSAERLKGVDSTLKIQPAKLEDSAVYLCASSKQGPGNSPLHFGNGTRLTVT.

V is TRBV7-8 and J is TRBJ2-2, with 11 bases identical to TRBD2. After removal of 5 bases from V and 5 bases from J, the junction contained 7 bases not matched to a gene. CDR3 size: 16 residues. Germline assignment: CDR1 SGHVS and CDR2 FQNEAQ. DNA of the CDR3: TGTGCCAGCAGCCTTAGCGGGAGGGTCGGAACCGGGGAGCTGTTTTTT. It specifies CASSLSGRVGTGELFF.

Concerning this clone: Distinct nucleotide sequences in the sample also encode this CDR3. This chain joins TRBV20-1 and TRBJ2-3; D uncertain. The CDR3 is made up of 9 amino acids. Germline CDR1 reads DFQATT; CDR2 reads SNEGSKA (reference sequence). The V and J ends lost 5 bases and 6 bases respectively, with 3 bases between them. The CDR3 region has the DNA TGCAGTGCTCTGGATACGCAGTATTTT. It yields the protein CSALDTQYF.

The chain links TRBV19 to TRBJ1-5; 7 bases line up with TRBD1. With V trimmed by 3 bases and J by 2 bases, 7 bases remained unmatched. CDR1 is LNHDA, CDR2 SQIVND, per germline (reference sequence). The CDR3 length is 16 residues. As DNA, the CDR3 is TGTGCCAGTAGTATTTTAACAGGGGACCGCAATCAGCCCCAGCATTTT. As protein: CASSILTGDRNQPQHF.

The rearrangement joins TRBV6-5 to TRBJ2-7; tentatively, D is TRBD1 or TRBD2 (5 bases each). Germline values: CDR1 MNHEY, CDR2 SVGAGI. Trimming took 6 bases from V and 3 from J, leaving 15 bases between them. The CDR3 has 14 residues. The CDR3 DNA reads TGTGCCAGCAGCCCTGTCTGGGGGAACTACGAGCAGTACTTC. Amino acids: CASSPVWGNYEQYF.

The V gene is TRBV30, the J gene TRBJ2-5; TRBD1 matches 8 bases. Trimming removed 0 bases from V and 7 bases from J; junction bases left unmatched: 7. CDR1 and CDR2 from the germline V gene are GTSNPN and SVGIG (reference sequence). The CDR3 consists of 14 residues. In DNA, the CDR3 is TGTGCCTGGAGTGTTGGGACAGGTGAAGGGACCCAGTACTTC. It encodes CAWSVGTGEGTQYF.

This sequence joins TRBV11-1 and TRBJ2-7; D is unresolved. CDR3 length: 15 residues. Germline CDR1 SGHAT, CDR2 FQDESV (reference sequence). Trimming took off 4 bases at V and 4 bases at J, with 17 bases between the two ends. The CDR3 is CASSSTTYELYEQYF. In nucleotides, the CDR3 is TGTGCCAGCAGCTCGACCACATATGAACTTTACGAGCAGTACTTC. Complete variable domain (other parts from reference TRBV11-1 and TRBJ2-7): EAEVAQSPRYKITEKSQAVAFWCDPISGHATLYWYRQILGQGPELLVQFQDESVVDDSQLPKDRFSAERLKGVDSTLKIQPAELGDSAMYLCASSSTTYELYEQYFGPGTRLTVT.

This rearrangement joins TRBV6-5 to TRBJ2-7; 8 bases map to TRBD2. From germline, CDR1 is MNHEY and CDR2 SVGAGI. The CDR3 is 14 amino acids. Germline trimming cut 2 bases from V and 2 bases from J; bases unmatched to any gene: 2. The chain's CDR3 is CASSYNGGAYEQYF. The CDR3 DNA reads TGTGCCAGCAGTTACAACGGGGGGGCCTACGAGCAGTACTTC.

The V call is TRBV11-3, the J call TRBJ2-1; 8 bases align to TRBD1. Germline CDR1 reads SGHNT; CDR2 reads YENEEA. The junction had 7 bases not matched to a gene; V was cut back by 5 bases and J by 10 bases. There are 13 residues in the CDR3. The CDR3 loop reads CASSPGQGGEQFF. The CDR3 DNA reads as TGTGCCAGCAGCCCCGGACAGGGCGGGGAGCAGTTCTTC.

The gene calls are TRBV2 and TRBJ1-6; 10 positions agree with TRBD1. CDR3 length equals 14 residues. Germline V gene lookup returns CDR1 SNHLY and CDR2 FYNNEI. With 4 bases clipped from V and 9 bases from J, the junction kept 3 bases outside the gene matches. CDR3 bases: TGTGCCAGCAGTGGGGACAGGGGTGCTTCACCCCTCCACTTT. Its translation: CASSGDRGASPLHF.